Below, one T cell receptor beta chain is given with its context. The antigen is unknown. This record belongs to a study of T cells after yellow fever vaccination. Study information: Fractions low in cell number were prepared with SMART-Seq v4 Ultra Low Input. The study, taken as a whole, reports: The secondary T-cell response peaked on day 5, not day 15, but was weaker.

TCRdb re-derived calls from the 5' RACE reads in MiXCR, one entry per CDR3 protein. The sample holds some 350,000 distinct CDR3 sequences, approximately 4% seen once. V lost 0 bases and J lost 5, with 17 bases in between. CDR3 length: 16 residues. Germline V gene lookup returns CDR1 SGHRS and CDR2 YFSETQ. The TCR originated in a man aged 18 to 30 who received the YFV17D yellow fever vaccine. The starting material was PBMCs, obtained 5 days after the yellow fever booster vaccination. The rearrangement links TRBV5-1 to TRBJ2-5, with D possibly matching TRBD1 (6 bases). CDR3 nucleotides: TGCGCCAGCAGCTTGGCTGTGGGGGCCGGCGAGGAGACCCAGTACTTC. It translates to CASSLAVGAGEETQYF.